What follows are 10 T cell receptor beta chains derived from one specimen sequenced in a study of T cells expressing NK-cell markers. TCRdb reanalyzed the 5' RACE reads and collapses them to one entry per CDR3 protein, without DNA. This sample's table has 350,000 to 400,000 distinct CDR3 sequences. Material for sequencing was blood T cells: a sorted CD56 or NKG2C T cell subset, CD4+ or CD8+ T cells, or bulk PBMC T cells (not recorded which). Source of these receptors: a woman aged 50 to 60 in good health.

The J gene is TRBJ2-7, the V gene TRBV27. CDR1 and CDR2 from the germline V gene are MNHEY and SMNVEV (reference sequence). This CDR3 is built from 16 residues. CDR3 loop: CASSLSIKRSSYEQYF.

The V call is TRBV20-1, the J call TRBJ2-1; TCRdb outputs TRBD2, but without DNA this stays unchecked. The CDR3 has 16 amino acids. Germline CDR1 reads DFQATT; CDR2 reads SNEGSKA (reference sequence). The CDR3: CSARPRLGSLYNEQFF.

The chain has TRBV15 and TRBJ1-5. Per the germline V gene, CDR1 is LNHNV and CDR2 is YYDKDF (reference sequence). The CDR3 totals 15 residues. The CDR3: CATSRAATSNQPQHF.

The chain is built from TRBV10-3 and TRBJ1-2; TCRdb proposes TRBD1, but this gene call is untestable without DNA. From germline, CDR1 is ENHRY and CDR2 SYGVKD. The CDR3 covers 12 residues. The CDR3 region is CAISEHREDYTF.

The chain links TRBV12-5 to TRBJ1-5. The germline CDR1 and CDR2 sequences are LGHNT and FRNRAP. CDR3 length: 15 amino acids. CDR3 amino acids: CASGLGRLSGQPQHF.

This rearrangement joins TRBV7-6 to TRBJ2-1. This CDR3 comprises 15 residues. CDR1 SGHVS and CDR2 FNYEAQ come from the germline V gene. This CDR3 reads CASSLDGSLYNEQFF.

The CDR3 here is CASSPRPNEQFF. The chain couples TRBV7-9 to TRBJ2-1; the TRBD1 assignment by TCRdb is unverifiable without DNA. The CDR3 is made up of 12 amino acids. CDR1 and CDR2 (germline): SEHNR, FQNEAQ (reference sequence). Based on the CDR3 plus reference TRBV7-9 and TRBJ2-1, the full variable domain is DTGVSQNPRHKITKRGQNVTFRCDPISEHNRLYWYRQTLGQGPEFLTYFQNEAQLEKSRLLSDRFSAERPKGSFSTLEIQRTEQGDSAMYLCASSPRPNEQFFGPGTRLTVL.

The chain has TRBV3-1 and TRBJ2-1; with no DNA, the TCRdb D assignment of TRBD2 cannot be verified. CDR1 is LGHDT, CDR2 YNNKEL, per germline (reference sequence). This CDR3 has 18 amino acids. CDR3 residues: CASSPLALTSGSPNEQFF.

V is TRBV3-1 and J is TRBJ2-5; TCRdb's D call, TRBD1, is unchecked because there is no DNA. CDR1 is LGHDT, CDR2 YNNKEL, per germline (reference sequence). This CDR3 has 11 amino acids. CDR3: CASSRRGSQYF.

The rearrangement joins TRBV9 to TRBJ1-5. The CDR3 contains 14 residues. Germline V gives CDR1 SGDLS, CDR2 YYNGEE. CDR3 region: CASSAFLDGQPQHF.